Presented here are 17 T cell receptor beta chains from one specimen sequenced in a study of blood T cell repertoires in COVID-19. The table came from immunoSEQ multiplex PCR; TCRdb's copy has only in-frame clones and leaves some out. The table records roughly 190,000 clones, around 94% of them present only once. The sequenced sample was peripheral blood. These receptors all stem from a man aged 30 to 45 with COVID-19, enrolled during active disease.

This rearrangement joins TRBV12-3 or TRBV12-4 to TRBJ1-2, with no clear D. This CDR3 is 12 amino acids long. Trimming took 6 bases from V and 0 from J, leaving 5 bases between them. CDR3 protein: CASSLSNYGYTF. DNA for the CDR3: TGTGCCAGCAGCCTTTCTAACTATGGCTACACCTTC.

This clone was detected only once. The CDR3 bases are TGTGCCAGCAGCGTAGACCCCGGACAGAATAATTCACCCCTCCACTTT. Its translation: CASSVDPGQNNSPLHF. The V call is TRBV9, the J call TRBJ1-6; D might be TRBD1 (6 bases). The CDR3 extends over 16 amino acids. Per the germline V gene, CDR1 is SGDLS and CDR2 is YYNGEE. The V gene lost 0 bases and the J gene lost 5 bases, with 12 bases spanning the gap.

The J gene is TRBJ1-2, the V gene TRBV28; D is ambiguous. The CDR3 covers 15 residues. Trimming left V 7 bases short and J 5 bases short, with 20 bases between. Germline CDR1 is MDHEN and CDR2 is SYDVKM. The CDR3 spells CASTDPSGFAYGYTF. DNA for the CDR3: TGTGCCAGCACCGATCCGAGCGGTTTTGCTTATGGCTACACCTTC.

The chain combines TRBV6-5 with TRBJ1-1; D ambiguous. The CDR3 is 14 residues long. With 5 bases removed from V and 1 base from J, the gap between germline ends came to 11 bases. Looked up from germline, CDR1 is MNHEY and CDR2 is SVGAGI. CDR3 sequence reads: CASSPPGRNTEAFF. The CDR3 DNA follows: TGTGCCAGCAGTCCCCCGGGGAGGAACACTGAAGCTTTCTTT.

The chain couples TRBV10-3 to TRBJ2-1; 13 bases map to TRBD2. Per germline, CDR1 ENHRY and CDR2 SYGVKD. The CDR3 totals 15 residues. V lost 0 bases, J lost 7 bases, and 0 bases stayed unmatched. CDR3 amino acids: CAISESGLAGNEQFF. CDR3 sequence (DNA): TGTGCCATCAGTGAGTCGGGACTAGCGGGGAATGAGCAGTTCTTC.

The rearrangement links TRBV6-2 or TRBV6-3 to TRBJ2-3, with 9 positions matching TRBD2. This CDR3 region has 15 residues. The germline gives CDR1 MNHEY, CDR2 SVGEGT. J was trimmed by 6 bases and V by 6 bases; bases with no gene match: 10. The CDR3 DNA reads TGTGCCAGCAGCCCCACTAGCGGGCGCGTGGATACGCAGTATTTT. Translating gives CASSPTSGRVDTQYF.

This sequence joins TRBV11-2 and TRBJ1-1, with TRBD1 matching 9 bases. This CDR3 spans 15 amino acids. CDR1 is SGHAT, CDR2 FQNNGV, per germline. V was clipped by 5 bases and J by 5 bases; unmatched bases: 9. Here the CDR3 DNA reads TGTGCCAGCAGCCGAACAGGGGGCCAAGGGACTGAAGCTTTCTTT. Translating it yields CASSRTGGQGTEAFF.

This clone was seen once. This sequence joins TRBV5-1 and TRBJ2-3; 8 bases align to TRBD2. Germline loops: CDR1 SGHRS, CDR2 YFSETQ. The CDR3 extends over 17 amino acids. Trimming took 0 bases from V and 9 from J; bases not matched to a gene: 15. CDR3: CASSLAPSGSTQITQYF. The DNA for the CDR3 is TGCGCCAGCAGCTTGGCCCCTAGCGGGTCAACTCAGATAACGCAGTATTTT.

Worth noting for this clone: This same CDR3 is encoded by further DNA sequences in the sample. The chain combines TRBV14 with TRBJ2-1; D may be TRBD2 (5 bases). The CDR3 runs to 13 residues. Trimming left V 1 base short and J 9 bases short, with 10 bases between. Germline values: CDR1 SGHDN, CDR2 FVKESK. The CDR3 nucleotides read TGTGCCAGCAGCCAAGTTCGAGGAGGTGAGCAGTTCTTC. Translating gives CASSQVRGGEQFF.

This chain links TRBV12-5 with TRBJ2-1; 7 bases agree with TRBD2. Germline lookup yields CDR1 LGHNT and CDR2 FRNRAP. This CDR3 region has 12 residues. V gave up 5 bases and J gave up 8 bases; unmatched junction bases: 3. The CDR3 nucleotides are TGTGCTAGTGGTCCGGGGGGTGATGAGCAGTTCTTC. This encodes CASGPGGDEQFF.

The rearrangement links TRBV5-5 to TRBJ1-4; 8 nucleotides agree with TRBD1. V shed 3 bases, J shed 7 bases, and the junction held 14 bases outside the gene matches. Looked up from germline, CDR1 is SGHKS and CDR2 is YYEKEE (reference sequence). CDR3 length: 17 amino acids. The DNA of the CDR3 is TGTGCCAGCAGCTCTGGACAGGGTGGGGCTGTAGGTGAAAAACTGTTTTTT. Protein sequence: CASSSGQGGAVGEKLFF. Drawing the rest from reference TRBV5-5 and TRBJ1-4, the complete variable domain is DAGVTQSPTHLIKTRGQQVTLRCSPISGHKSVSWYQQVLGQGPQFIFQYYEKEERGRGNFPDRFSARQFPNYSSELNVNALLLGDSALYLCASSSGQGGAVGEKLFFGSGTQLSVL.

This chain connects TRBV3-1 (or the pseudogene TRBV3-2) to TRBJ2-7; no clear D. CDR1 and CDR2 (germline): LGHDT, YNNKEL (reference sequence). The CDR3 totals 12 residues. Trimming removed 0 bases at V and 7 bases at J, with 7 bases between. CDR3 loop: CASSQEGREQYF. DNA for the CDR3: TGTGCCAGCAGCCAAGAGGGCAGGGAGCAGTACTTC.

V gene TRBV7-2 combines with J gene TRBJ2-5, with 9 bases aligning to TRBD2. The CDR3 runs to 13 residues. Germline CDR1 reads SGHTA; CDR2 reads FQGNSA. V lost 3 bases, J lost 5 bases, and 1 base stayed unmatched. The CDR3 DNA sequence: TGTGCCAGCAGCTTTAGCGGGGGTGAGACCCAGTACTTC. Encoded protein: CASSFSGGETQYF.

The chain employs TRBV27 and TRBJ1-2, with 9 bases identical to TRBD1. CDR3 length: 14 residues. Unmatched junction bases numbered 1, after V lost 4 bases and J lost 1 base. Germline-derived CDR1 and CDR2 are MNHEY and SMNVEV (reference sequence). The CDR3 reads CASSWDRDNYGYTF. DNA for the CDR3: TGTGCCAGCAGTTGGGACAGGGATAACTATGGCTACACCTTC.

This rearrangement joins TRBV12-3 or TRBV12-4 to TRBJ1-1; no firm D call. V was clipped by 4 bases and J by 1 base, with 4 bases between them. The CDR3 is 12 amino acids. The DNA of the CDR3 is TGTGCCAGCAGTTCCTGGAACACTGAAGCTTTCTTT. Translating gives CASSSWNTEAFF.

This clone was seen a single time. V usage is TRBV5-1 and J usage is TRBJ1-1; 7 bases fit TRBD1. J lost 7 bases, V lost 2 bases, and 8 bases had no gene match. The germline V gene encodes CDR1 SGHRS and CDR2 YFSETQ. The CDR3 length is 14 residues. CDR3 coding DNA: TGCGCCAGCAGCTTATACACCGGGACAGATGAAGCTTTCTTT. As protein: CASSLYTGTDEAFF.

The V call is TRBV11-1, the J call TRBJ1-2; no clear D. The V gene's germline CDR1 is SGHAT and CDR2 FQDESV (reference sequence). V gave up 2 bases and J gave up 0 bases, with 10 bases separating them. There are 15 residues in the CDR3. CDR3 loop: CASSLSLGANYGYTF. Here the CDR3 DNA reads TGTGCCAGCAGCTTATCCCTCGGAGCTAACTATGGCTACACCTTC.